Below, 29 T cell receptor beta chains from the same sample are listed, as sequenced in a study of OX40 agonist ivuxolimab in advanced cancers. Repertoires were generated with immunoSEQ multiplex PCR, while TCRdb's copy carries only in-frame clones and drops some. The sample lists roughly 30,000 clones; approximately 83% were seen once. Source: CD4+ or CD8+ T cells sorted from blood, taken in a trial of the OX40 agonist ivuxolimab. Receptors were obtained from an adult with an advanced solid tumor such as melanoma, head and neck, liver or kidney cancer.

The rearrangement joins TRBV4-1 to TRBJ2-7; 8 positions agree with TRBD1. V dropped 5 bases and J dropped 3; count of bases not matched to a gene: 0. CDR3 length equals 12 residues. Looked up from germline, CDR1 is MGHRA and CDR2 is YSYEKL. CDR3 sequence reads: CASSTGGYEQYF. CDR3 bases: TGCGCCAGCAGCACAGGGGGCTACGAGCAGTACTTC.

V and J are TRBV7-6 and TRBJ2-1, with 10 bases matching TRBD2. Per the germline V gene, CDR1 is SGHVS and CDR2 is FNYEAQ. The CDR3 length is 15 residues. Germline trimming cut 1 base from V and 10 bases from J; bases unmatched to any gene: 7. The CDR3, as DNA: TGTGCCAGCAGCTTAGGAGGGCCGGGACTAGCGGAGCAGTTCTTC. Encoded protein: CASSLGGPGLAEQFF.

The chain couples TRBV7-6 to TRBJ1-2; 8 bases align to TRBD1. The CDR3 is 15 amino acids. The V gene's germline CDR1 is SGHVS and CDR2 FNYEAQ. J gave up 8 bases and V 4 bases, and 12 bases lay outside the gene matches. This CDR3 is CASSSLEGRGRGYTF. CDR3 nucleotides: TGTGCCAGCAGCTCCCTAGAGGGCAGGGGGCGCGGCTACACCTTC. Full variable domain (outside the CDR3, taken from reference TRBV7-6 and TRBJ1-2): GAGVSQSPRYKVTKRGQDVALRCDPISGHVSLYWYRQALGQGPEFLTYFNYEAQQDKSGLPNDRFSAERPEGSISTLTIQRTEQRDSAMYRCASSSLEGRGRGYTFGSGTRLTVV.

The chain combines TRBV10-3 with TRBJ1-4; D is unresolved. Trimming cost V 4 bases and J 0 bases, with 6 bases left between them. CDR1 is ENHRY, CDR2 SYGVKD, per germline. The CDR3 contains 14 residues. DNA for the CDR3: TGTGCCATCAGTGGTGGGGCAACTAATGAAAAACTGTTTTTT. This sequence encodes CAISGGATNEKLFF.

The chain is built from TRBV27 and TRBJ2-1; D uncertain. Germline assignment: CDR1 MNHEY and CDR2 SMNVEV (reference sequence). This CDR3 is built from 14 residues. V was pared by 3 bases and J by 4 bases, with 10 bases between. The CDR3 nucleotides are TGTGCCAGCAGTTTGGTGACACTTTACAATGAGCAGTTCTTC. It yields the protein CASSLVTLYNEQFF.

The chain uses TRBV10-1 and TRBJ2-2; TRBD2 aligns across 8 bases. Germline assignment: CDR1 WNHNN and CDR2 SYGVQD (reference sequence). V lost 0 bases and J lost 4; bases outside the gene matches: 10. The CDR3 totals 18 residues. CDR3 protein: CASSESVGGGSPTGELFF. As DNA, the CDR3 is TGCGCCAGCAGTGAGTCGGTTGGCGGGGGGTCTCCCACCGGGGAGCTGTTTTTT.

V and J are TRBV5-4 and TRBJ1-1, with unresolved D. The V gene lost 2 bases and the J gene lost 3 bases, with 11 bases spanning the gap. The V gene's germline CDR1 is SGHNT and CDR2 YYREEE (reference sequence). This CDR3 has 14 amino acids. The CDR3 spells CASSFGRFYTEAFF. CDR3 nucleotide sequence: TGTGCCAGCAGCTTTGGCAGATTTTACACTGAAGCTTTCTTT.

V and J are TRBV9 and TRBJ2-7; no clear D. This CDR3 has 13 amino acids. V shed 0 bases and J shed 6 bases, with 10 bases lying between them. Germline CDR1 reads SGDLS; CDR2 reads YYNGEE. The CDR3 DNA follows: TGTGCCAGCAGCGTAGCCTACGCTACCGAGCAGTACTTC. It encodes CASSVAYATEQYF.

The chain links TRBV6-5 to TRBJ2-3; 8 bases map to TRBD2. Germline CDR1 is MNHEY and CDR2 is SVGAGI. This CDR3 has 14 amino acids. After removal of 7 bases from V and 7 bases from J, the junction contained 10 bases not matched to a gene. The CDR3 region is CASTAGTRLNTQYF. The CDR3 region has the DNA TGTGCCAGCACCGCCGGGACTAGACTAAATACGCAGTATTTT.

V and J are TRBV19 and TRBJ2-7, with D possibly being TRBD2 (5 bases). The CDR3 is 13 residues long. V was trimmed by 0 bases and J by 2 bases, leaving 5 bases between them. CDR1 LNHDA and CDR2 SQIVND come from the germline V gene (reference sequence). Written as DNA, the CDR3 is TGTGCCAGTAGTATAGAACTAGCCTACGAGCAGTACTTC. Encoded protein: CASSIELAYEQYF.

The J gene is TRBJ1-1, the V gene TRBV6-6; a possible D gene is TRBD1 (5 bases). Germline loops: CDR1 MNHNY, CDR2 SVGAGI (reference sequence). V was pared by 4 bases and J by 0 bases, with 15 bases between. This CDR3 is built from 16 residues. CDR3 in amino acids: CASSFTRDGVNTEAFF. Written as DNA, the CDR3 is TGTGCCAGCAGTTTTACCCGGGACGGCGTGAACACTGAAGCTTTCTTT.

V and J are TRBV27 and TRBJ1-5; D unresolved. The CDR3 has 13 amino acids. V dropped 3 bases and J dropped 4 bases, with 7 bases sitting between them. Germline V lookup: CDR1 MNHEY, CDR2 SMNVEV (reference sequence). The DNA for the CDR3 is TGTGCCAGCAGTTTTGGCGGAAATCAGCCCCAGCATTTT. Its translation: CASSFGGNQPQHF.

This CDR3 is CASSFGQGGSYEQYF. Written as DNA, the CDR3 is TGTGCCAGCAGCTTCGGGCAGGGAGGCTCCTACGAGCAGTACTTC. The chain combines TRBV7-9 with TRBJ2-7, with TRBD2 as a possible D gene (6 bases). The CDR3 has 15 residues. Germline CDR1 reads SEHNR; CDR2 reads FQNEAQ (reference sequence). V was shortened by 3 bases and J by 0 bases, with 12 bases between the two germline ends.

The V and J genes are TRBV28 and TRBJ2-7; D may be TRBD1 or TRBD2 (5 bases each). The CDR3 is 13 residues long. With 6 bases removed from V and 0 bases from J, the gap between germline ends came to 9 bases. Germline V lookup: CDR1 MDHEN, CDR2 SYDVKM. For the CDR3, the DNA is TGTGCCAGCAGGGTGGGGGTCTCCTACGAGCAGTACTTC. Encoded protein: CASRVGVSYEQYF. The whole variable domain, remainder taken from reference TRBV28 and TRBJ2-7, is DVKVTQSSRYLVKRTGEKVFLECVQDMDHENMFWYRQDPGLGLRLIYFSYDVKMKEKGDIPEGYSVSREKKERFSLILESASTNQTSMYLCASRVGVSYEQYFGPGTRLTVT.

The chain carries TRBV5-5 and TRBJ2-3; D might be TRBD2 (6 bases). CDR1 is SGHKS, CDR2 YYEKEE, per germline (reference sequence). Trimming left V 1 base short and J 2 bases short, with 11 bases between. This CDR3 has 15 residues. The DNA of the CDR3 is TGTGCCAGCAGCTTGCGGCGGGGCGACACAGATACGCAGTATTTT. Its translation: CASSLRRGDTDTQYF.

The gene calls are TRBV19 and TRBJ1-1; D gene uncertain. Germline V gene lookup returns CDR1 LNHDA and CDR2 SQIVND (reference sequence). The CDR3 has 14 amino acids. Trimming removed 3 bases at V and 0 bases at J, with 8 bases between. The CDR3 DNA sequence: TGTGCCAGTAGTATTTACATGATGAACACTGAAGCTTTCTTT. It codes for CASSIYMMNTEAFF.

The V gene is TRBV7-2, the J gene TRBJ1-4, with TRBD1 matching over 7 bases. Trimming cost V 0 bases and J 7 bases; bases outside gene matches: 5. Germline CDR1 reads SGHTA; CDR2 reads FQGNSA. The CDR3 contains 15 residues. The DNA of the CDR3 is TGTGCCAGCAGCTTAGCCGGGACAGAGGGTGAAAAACTGTTTTTT. It specifies CASSLAGTEGEKLFF. The complete variable domain, with remaining parts taken from reference TRBV7-2 and TRBJ1-4, reads GAGVSQSPSNKVTEKGKDVELRCDPISGHTALYWYRQSLGQGLEFLIYFQGNSAPDKSGLPSDRFSAERTGGSVSTLTIQRTQQEDSAVYLCASSLAGTEGEKLFFGSGTQLSVL.

CDR3 sequence reads: CASMTSGGLSYEQYF. For the CDR3, the DNA is TGTGCCAGCATGACCTCGGGGGGTTTGTCCTACGAGCAGTACTTC. This chain links TRBV2 with TRBJ2-7; 7 nucleotides agree with TRBD2. The CDR3 covers 15 residues. V lost 7 bases, J lost 1 base, and 10 bases stayed unmatched. CDR1 is SNHLY, CDR2 FYNNEI, per germline.

This rearrangement joins TRBV7-2 to TRBJ1-5; D gene uncertain. The CDR3 is made up of 13 amino acids. V lost 4 bases to trimming and J lost 4 bases, with 8 bases between them. Germline V CDR1 and CDR2: SGHTA, FQGNSA. The CDR3: CASSYFTNQPQHF. Here the CDR3 DNA reads TGTGCCAGCAGCTACTTTACGAATCAGCCCCAGCATTTT.

The chain uses TRBV5-6 and TRBJ2-3; perhaps TRBD2 as D (5 bases). CDR3 length equals 12 residues. Per the germline V gene, CDR1 is SGHDT and CDR2 is YYEEEE. V was trimmed by 4 bases and J by 8 bases, leaving 11 bases between them. The CDR3 DNA reads TGTGCCAGCAGCGGCGGGTGGGGTACGCAGTATTTT. Its translation is CASSGGWGTQYF.

The V and J genes are TRBV9 and TRBJ2-5; D gene ambiguous. Trimming removed 0 bases from V and 5 bases from J, with 14 bases in between. CDR3 length: 15 residues. Germline V lookup: CDR1 SGDLS, CDR2 YYNGEE. The CDR3, as DNA: TGTGCCAGCAGCGTAGGAAGTGTCGGGTTGGAGACCCAGTACTTC. The encoded protein is CASSVGSVGLETQYF.

The J gene is TRBJ2-7, the V gene TRBV7-9; perhaps TRBD1 as D (5 bases). Trimming pared 1 base from V and 7 bases from J, leaving 11 bases between. This CDR3 is 13 amino acids long. Germline-derived CDR1 and CDR2 are SEHNR and FQNEAQ (reference sequence). The chain's CDR3 is CASSLEGQSEQYF. The CDR3 DNA sequence: TGTGCCAGCAGCTTAGAGGGGCAGAGTGAGCAGTACTTC.

The chain links TRBV13 to TRBJ2-1; 7 positions agree with TRBD2. This CDR3 is built from 14 residues. The trim removed 1 base at V and 8 bases at J, leaving 5 bases unmatched. Germline-derived CDR1 and CDR2 are PRHDT and FYEKMQ (reference sequence). CDR3 region: CASSLALADHEQFF. CDR3 coding DNA: TGTGCCAGCAGCTTAGCTCTAGCGGACCATGAGCAGTTCTTC.

As regards this clone: A read error may produce the germline difference seen at one junction end. Other DNA sequences in the sample encode the same CDR3. The rearrangement joins TRBV27 to TRBJ2-7; D not certain. The CDR3 sequence is 11 residues long. Germline assignment: CDR1 MNHEY and CDR2 SMNVEV (reference sequence). The CDR3 protein is CASTHGNEQYF. The CDR3 DNA follows: TGTGCCAGCACCCATGGGAACGAACAGTACTTC.

This clone was seen just once. J is TRBJ2-5 and V is TRBV7-2; 7 nucleotides match TRBD2. This CDR3 comprises 14 residues. After removal of 5 bases from V and 5 bases from J, the junction contained 8 bases not matched to a gene. Germline values: CDR1 SGHTA, CDR2 FQGNSA. DNA of the CDR3: TGTGCCAGCAGCCCCAGGACTAGTGGTGAGACCCAGTACTTC. It translates to CASSPRTSGETQYF.

This chain joins TRBV5-1 and TRBJ2-1; no firm D call. Trimming pared 3 bases from V and 0 bases from J, leaving 10 bases between. The CDR3 totals 15 residues. From germline, CDR1 is SGHRS and CDR2 YFSETQ. DNA for the CDR3: TGCGCCAGCAGCTCTCGGATCAACTCCTACAATGAGCAGTTCTTC. Its translation is CASSSRINSYNEQFF. Combining the CDR3 with reference TRBV5-1 and TRBJ2-1 gives the whole variable domain KAGVTQTPRYLIKTRGQQVTLSCSPISGHRSVSWYQQTPGQGLQFLFEYFSETQRNKGNFPGRFSGRQFSNSRSEMNVSTLELGDSALYLCASSSRINSYNEQFFGPGTRLTVL.

The V and J genes are TRBV11-2 and TRBJ2-7, with D perhaps TRBD1 (6 bases). From germline, CDR1 is SGHAT and CDR2 FQNNGV. CDR3 size: 14 residues. V lost 5 bases and J 0 bases, leaving 11 bases between the germline ends. CDR3 DNA: TGTGCCAGCAGCGTCGACAGGTTCTCCTACGAGCAGTACTTC. This codes for CASSVDRFSYEQYF.

The rearrangement uses TRBV28 and TRBJ2-5; the match to TRBD1 covers 9 bases. The CDR3 is 14 amino acids. V trimming: 7 bases; J trimming: 5 bases; junction bases outside the gene matches: 8. Germline CDR1 MDHEN, CDR2 SYDVKM. The CDR3 DNA reads as TGTGCCAGCACCGACACAGGGGGCCAGGAGACCCAGTACTTC. Its protein is CASTDTGGQETQYF. Variable domain in full (rest from reference TRBV28 and TRBJ2-5): DVKVTQSSRYLVKRTGEKVFLECVQDMDHENMFWYRQDPGLGLRLIYFSYDVKMKEKGDIPEGYSVSREKKERFSLILESASTNQTSMYLCASTDTGGQETQYFGPGTRLLVL.

On this clone: The identical CDR3 is also encoded by other nucleotide sequences in the sample. The J gene is TRBJ2-1, the V gene TRBV18, with TRBD2 matching 8 bases. This CDR3 contains 14 residues. The J segment lost 8 bases and the V segment lost 3 bases, leaving 6 bases of the junction unmatched. Germline V gives CDR1 KGHSH, CDR2 LQKENI. CDR3 DNA sequence: TGTGCCAGCTCACCCTCGGGGGGGGTCGATGAGCAGTTCTTC. Its translation is CASSPSGGVDEQFF.